This T cell receptor beta chain came from a study of CD8 T cells in ankylosing spondylitis. TCRdb reprocessed the 5' RACE reads with MiXCR, giving one entry per CDR3 protein. The repertoire holds roughly 90,000 distinct CDR3 sequences, with 7.5% to 9% as singletons. The CDR3 is 11 amino acids. V was cut by 6 bases and J by 4 bases, with 9 bases left in between. CDR1 is SQVTM, CDR2 ANQGSEA, per germline. This clonotype was observed at least ten times. The rearrangement uses TRBV29-1 and TRBJ1-2; D gene uncertain. The specimen sequenced was blood, either unsorted or a sorted T cell fraction (not recorded which). This receptor was identified in a male donor with ankylosing spondylitis or in good health (not recorded which). The CDR3 sequence is CSVLTLYGYTF. The DNA for the CDR3 is TGCAGCGTCTTGACTCTCTATGGCTACACCTTC.